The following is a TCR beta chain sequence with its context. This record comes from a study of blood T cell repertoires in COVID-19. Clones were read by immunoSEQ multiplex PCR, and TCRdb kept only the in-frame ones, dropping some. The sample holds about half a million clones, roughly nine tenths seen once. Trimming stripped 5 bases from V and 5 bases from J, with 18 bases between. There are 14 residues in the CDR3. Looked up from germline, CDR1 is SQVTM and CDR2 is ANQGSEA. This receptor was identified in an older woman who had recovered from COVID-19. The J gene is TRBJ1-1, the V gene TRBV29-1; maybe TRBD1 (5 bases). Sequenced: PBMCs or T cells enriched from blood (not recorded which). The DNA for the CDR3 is TGCAGCGTTCCCCTGGGGGGGGGAGGGACTGAAGCTTTCTTT. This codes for CSVPLGGGGTEAFF. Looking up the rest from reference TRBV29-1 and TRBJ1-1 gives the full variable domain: SAVISQKPSRDICQRGTSLTIQCQVDSQVTMMFWYRQQPGQSLTLIATANQGSEATYESGFVIDKFPISRPNLTFSTLTVSNMSPEDSSIYLCSVPLGGGGTEAFFGQGTRLTVV.